The TCR beta chain under discussion was sequenced for a study of shared clonotypes between healthy human individuals. Study context: Per-donor plates numbered three CD4 naive, three CD4 memory, two CD8 naive and one CD8 memory.

The assay was immunoSEQ multiplex PCR, and TCRdb's table has in-frame clones only and misses some. The profile shows 1.5 million to 2.5 million clones, about 95% of them singletons. Naive CD8 isolation took CD45RO-negative cells positively selected for CCR7 and excluded terminally differentiated effector memory CD45RA+ cells. Donors comprised healthy HIV-negative adults lacking recent acute infections or vaccinations. Trimming shortened V by 4 bases and J by 0 bases, and 9 bases separated the two germline ends. The CDR3 is 14 residues long. Germline values: CDR1 SEHNR, CDR2 FQNEAQ (reference sequence).

This receptor was obtained from a man aged 18 to 35 in good health. The sequenced sample consisted of naive CD8+ T cells sorted from blood. The chain links TRBV7-9 to TRBJ1-1; D gene uncertain. The CDR3 spells CASSSIGMNTEAFF. The CDR3 nucleotides are TGTGCCAGCAGCTCAATTGGGATGAACACTGAAGCTTTCTTT. The full variable domain, with the rest looked up from reference TRBV7-9 and TRBJ1-1, is DTGVSQNPRHKITKRGQNVTFRCDPISEHNRLYWYRQTLGQGPEFLTYFQNEAQLEKSRLLSDRFSAERPKGSFSTLEIQRTEQGDSAMYLCASSSIGMNTEAFFGQGTRLTVV.